The entry below describes one TCR beta chain. These data belong to a study of T cells in tuberculosis. The wider study: T cells were selected with CD1B tetramers loaded with glucose monomycolate.

At study entry, adolescents had tuberculin skin tests and IGRA screening. The CDR3 covers 12 residues. The V end lost 5 bases, the J end lost 9 bases, and 11 bases lay between the germline ends. Germline assignment: CDR1 SGHTA and CDR2 FQGTGA. Generated by immunoSEQ multiplex PCR, the TCRdb table keeps only in-frame clones and is missing some. Here the sample spans 37,000 or so clones, 85% to 95% being singletons. The V and J genes are TRBV7-3 and TRBJ2-1; weak D call: TRBD2 (6 bases). The TCR comes from a donor aged 10-29 years with latent tuberculosis or without tuberculosis infection. Some clones in this sample may be carry-over from other donors' samples. Sequences were obtained from PBMCs. Here the CDR3 DNA reads TGTGCCAGCAGCCTAGGGCGGGGTGAGCAGTTCTTC. It encodes CASSLGRGEQFF.